Following are 7 T cell receptor beta chains from one sample sequenced in a study of OX40 agonist ivuxolimab in advanced cancers. Here immunoSEQ multiplex PCR was the method, and the copy in TCRdb shows in-frame clones only, minus some. Here the sample spans 75,000 to 95,000 clones, 75% to 95% being singletons. The specimen was CD4+ or CD8+ T cells sorted from blood, collected in a trial of the OX40 agonist ivuxolimab. The receptors derive from an adult with an advanced solid tumor such as melanoma, head and neck, liver or kidney cancer.

As DNA, the CDR3 is TGCGCCAGCAGCTTGGTCCCCCGGGATGAGCAGTTCTTC. Translating gives CASSLVPRDEQFF. This sequence joins TRBV5-1 and TRBJ2-1; D unresolved. The CDR3 spans 13 residues. Trimming left V 0 bases short and J 8 bases short, with 9 bases between. The germline gives CDR1 SGHRS, CDR2 YFSETQ.

V is TRBV9 and J is TRBJ1-2; 7 bases map to TRBD1. V shed 1 base and J 12 bases; nucleotides not matched to a gene: 12. This CDR3 has 14 amino acids. Germline lookup yields CDR1 SGDLS and CDR2 YYNGEE. CDR3 sequence (DNA): TGTGCCAGCAGCGTAATTGGGGAGGGGGCCGCTAACACCTTC. Encoded protein: CASSVIGEGAANTF. The variable domain in full, completed from reference TRBV9 and TRBJ1-2, reads DSGVTQTPKHLITATGQRVTLRCSPRSGDLSVYWYQQSLDQGLQFLIQYYNGEERAKGNILERFSAQQFPDLHSELNLSSLELGDSALYFCASSVIGEGAANTFGSGTRLTVV.

In its sample, this clone was seen a few times. The chain employs TRBV29-1 and TRBJ2-7; D possibly corresponds to TRBD1 (5 bases). Trimming took off 5 bases at V and 4 bases at J, with 12 bases between the two ends. Germline V gene sequence: CDR1 SQVTM, CDR2 ANQGSEA. The CDR3 is 12 amino acids. Written as DNA, the CDR3 is TGCAGCGTTACCGACCAGGGATACGAGCAGTACTTC. Encoded protein: CSVTDQGYEQYF.

The V and J genes are TRBV19 and TRBJ1-4, with TRBD1 matching 9 bases. CDR1 and CDR2 from the germline V gene are LNHDA and SQIVND (reference sequence). The CDR3 totals 15 residues. The V segment lost 7 bases and the J segment 3 bases; nucleotides outside the gene matches: 6. CDR3 sequence: CASTPWTGANEKLFF. The CDR3 bases are TGTGCCAGTACCCCTTGGACAGGGGCTAATGAAAAACTGTTTTTT.

V gene TRBV6-5 combines with J gene TRBJ2-5; 10 nucleotides match TRBD2. V shed 5 bases and J 3 bases; nucleotides not matched to a gene: 6. The CDR3 runs 15 residues. Germline V gene data show CDR1 as MNHEY and CDR2 as SVGAGI. The CDR3 DNA follows: TGTGCCAGCAGTGCTGGGACTAGCGCAAAAGAGACCCAGTACTTC. Its protein is CASSAGTSAKETQYF.

V is TRBV6-1 and J is TRBJ1-1; 9 nucleotides line up with TRBD1. The CDR3 totals 16 residues. Germline CDR1 reads MNHNS; CDR2 reads SASEGT. V was pared by 4 bases and J by 4 bases, with 10 bases of the junction left unmatched. This CDR3 is CASSVLQGASGTEAFF. The DNA of the CDR3 is TGTGCCAGCAGTGTATTACAGGGGGCTTCGGGCACTGAAGCTTTCTTT.

J is TRBJ2-4 and V is TRBV7-2, with D hard to call. Looked up from germline, CDR1 is SGHTA and CDR2 is FQGNSA. Trimming left V 5 bases short and J 5 bases short, with 13 bases between. This CDR3 has 14 residues. This CDR3 reads CASSPRAAQNIQYF. The CDR3 DNA is TGTGCCAGCAGCCCTCGGGCGGCGCAAAACATTCAGTACTTC.